This T cell receptor beta chain was identified during a study of T cells in Graves' hyperthyroidism and ophthalmopathy. Thyroid ultrasound, orbital computed tomography, clinical symptoms, and serum thyroxine and TRAb underpinned diagnoses. The V gene's germline CDR1 is DFQATT and CDR2 SNEGSKA (reference sequence). V lost 6 bases, J lost 4 bases, and 18 bases lay in between. This CDR3 contains 14 residues. TCR beta CDR3 region amplification was performed from RNA transcripts. During a first-round RT-PCR of the TCR CDR3, the HTBI primer set was used. TCRdb used MiXCR to reprocess the multiplex PCR reads, holding one entry per CDR3 protein. This sample has about 710,000 distinct CDR3 sequences, with about 15% found just once.

The rearrangement links TRBV20-1 to TRBJ1-1; possibly TRBD1 for D (6 bases). The TCR was taken from a man aged 18 to 30 with Graves' hyperthyroidism. Sequencing was carried out using blood. The DNA for the CDR3 is TGCAGTGCCCCGAGGGGGGGGTCGGGCACTGAAGCTTTCTTT. It is translated as CSAPRGGSGTEAFF.